This T cell receptor (beta chain) was sequenced for a study of T-cell reconstitution after alpha-beta-depleted transplantation in children (TCRdb year 2016). For the study in its entirety: T-cell immune reconstitution after TCRalphabeta/CD19-depleted allogeneic hematopoietic cell transplantation in children was quantitatively tracked in the study by means of TCR repertoire profiling. Results the study describes overall, beyond this receptor: Over subsequent months, a decline in hyperexpanded clone frequencies was noted, and after one year, T-cell counts and TCRbeta diversity were mostly ascribed to newly produced T cells. In some patients, the high TCRbeta diversity seen at day 60 was put down to recipient T cells and intrathymic progenitors that had survived conditioning. The apparently early recovery of alphabetaT-cell counts about two months after transplant reportedly depended on only several hundred rapidly expanded clones that came from non-depleted graft cells.

This clonotype was detected many times. What antigen it recognizes has not been identified. Nothing much larger sits one base from this clone, and base qualities are not available. The receptor library was made with PCR. TCRdb shows the sequencer as Illumina HiSeq 2500. To normalize quantification of the TCRbeta repertoire, the TCR libraries were built with molecular barcoding that relied on unique molecular identifiers. TCRdb cleaned the public reads at Q25 with fastp, built clones with MiXCR and kept in-frame beta chains. Duplicate CDR3 protein sequences are folded into a single record with the most common DNA and genes. The sample yields about 460,000 distinct CDR3 sequences; approximately 10% were counted once. In total, the top ten clones hold around 15% of the sample. Explained via the paper, the treatment or condition label denotes: allogeneic hematopoietic cell transplantation with graft depleted of TCRalphabeta T cells and CD19 B cells. The children who served as transplant recipients had been given grafts of TCRalphabeta/CD19-depleted allogeneic hematopoietic cells.

Sample: PBMCs, mostly from graft donor cells, taken 180 days after TCRalphabeta/CD19-depleted stem cell transplant. The receptor was derived from a female patient between 2 and 10 years old who had a stem cell transplant for aplastic anemia, so the T cells may come from the graft donor.

The DNA reads as follows: TGTGCCAGCAGCCCAAAAGGGACAGGGGGCACCCATCCAAACGGCTACGAGCAGTACTTC. Translated, it gives CASSPKGTGGTHPNGYEQYF. The V gene is TRBV16 and the J gene is TRBJ2-7, with 12 middle bases fitting TRBD1. V ends up 4 bases short and J 3 bases short, with an unmatched junction base count of 19. The germline V gene sets CDR1 to KGHSY and CDR2 to FQNENV. The CDR3 has 20 amino acids, counting the end cysteine and phenylalanine. This entry keeps only the CDR3 DNA: 60 bases, framed from base 1. Reference TRBV16 and TRBJ2-7 genes cover what lies past the CDR3, so the full variable domain is GEEVAQTPKHLVRGEGQKAKLYCAPIKGHSYVFWYQQVLKNEFKFLISFQNENVFDETGMPKERFSAKCLPNSPCSLEIQATKLEDSAVYFCASSPKGTGGTHPNGYEQYFGPGTRLTVT.